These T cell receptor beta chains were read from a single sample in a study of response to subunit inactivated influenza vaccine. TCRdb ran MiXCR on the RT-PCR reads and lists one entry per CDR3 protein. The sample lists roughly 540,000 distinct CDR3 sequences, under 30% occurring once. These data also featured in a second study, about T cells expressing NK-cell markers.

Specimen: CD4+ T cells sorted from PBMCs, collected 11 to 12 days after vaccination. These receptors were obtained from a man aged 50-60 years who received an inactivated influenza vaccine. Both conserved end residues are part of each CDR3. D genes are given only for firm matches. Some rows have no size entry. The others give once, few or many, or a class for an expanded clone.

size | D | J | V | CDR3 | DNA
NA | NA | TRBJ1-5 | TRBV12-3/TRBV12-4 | CASSLDRAGNQPQHF | TGTGCCAGCAGTTTAGACCGCGCGGGCAATCAGCCCCAGCATTTT
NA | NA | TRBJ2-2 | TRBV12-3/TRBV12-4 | CASSPRQTGELFF | TGTGCCAGCAGTCCAAGACAAACCGGGGAGCTGTTTTTT
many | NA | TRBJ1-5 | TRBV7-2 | CASSLVPDGPQHF | TGTGCCAGCAGCTTAGTACCGGATGGGCCCCAGCATTTT
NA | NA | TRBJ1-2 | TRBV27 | CASSPNRRDLNYGYTF | TGTGCCAGCAGTCCAAACCGCAGGGATCTGAACTATGGCTACACCTTC
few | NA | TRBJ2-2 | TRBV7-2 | CASSFPPSGELFF | TGTGCCAGCAGCTTCCCGCCCTCCGGGGAGCTGTTTTTT
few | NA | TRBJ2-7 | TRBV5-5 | CASKSGSAYEQYF | TGTGCCAGCAAGTCGGGGTCAGCCTACGAGCAGTACTTC
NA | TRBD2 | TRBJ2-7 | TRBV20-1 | CSAEGLAGSYEQYF | TGCAGTGCTGAGGGACTAGCGGGATCCTACGAGCAGTACTTC
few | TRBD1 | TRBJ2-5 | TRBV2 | CASSMDRVTETQYF | TGTGCCAGCAGTATGGACAGGGTCACAGAGACCCAGTACTTC
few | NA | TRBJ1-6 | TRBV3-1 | CASSQQGSRNSPLHF | TGTGCCAGCAGCCAACAGGGTTCGCGTAATTCACCCCTCCACTTT
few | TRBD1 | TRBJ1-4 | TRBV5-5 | CASSQAEGGVEKLFF | TGTGCCAGCAGCCAGGCGGAAGGGGGCGTTGAAAAACTGTTTTTT